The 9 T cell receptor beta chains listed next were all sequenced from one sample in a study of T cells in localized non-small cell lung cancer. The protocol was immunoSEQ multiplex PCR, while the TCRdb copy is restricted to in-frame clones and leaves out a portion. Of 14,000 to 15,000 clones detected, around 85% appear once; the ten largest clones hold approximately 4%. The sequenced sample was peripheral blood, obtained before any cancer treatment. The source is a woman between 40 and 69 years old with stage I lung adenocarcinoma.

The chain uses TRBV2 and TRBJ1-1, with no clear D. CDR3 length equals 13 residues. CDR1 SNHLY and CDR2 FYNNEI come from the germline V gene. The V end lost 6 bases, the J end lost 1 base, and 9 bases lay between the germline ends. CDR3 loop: CASSKGPNTEAFF. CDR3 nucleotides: TGTGCCAGCAGCAAAGGGCCGAACACTGAAGCTTTCTTT.

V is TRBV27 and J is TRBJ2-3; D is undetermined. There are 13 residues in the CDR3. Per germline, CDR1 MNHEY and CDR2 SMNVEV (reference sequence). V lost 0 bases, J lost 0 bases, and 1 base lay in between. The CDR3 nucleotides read TGTGCCAGCAGTTTATCTAGCACAGATACGCAGTATTTT. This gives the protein CASSLSSTDTQYF.

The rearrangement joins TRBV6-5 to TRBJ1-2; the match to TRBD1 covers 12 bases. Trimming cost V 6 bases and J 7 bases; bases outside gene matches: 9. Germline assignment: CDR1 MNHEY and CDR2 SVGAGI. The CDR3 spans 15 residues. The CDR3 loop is CASSNGGQGARGYTF. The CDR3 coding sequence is TGTGCCAGCAGCAACGGGGGACAGGGGGCGCGTGGCTACACCTTC.

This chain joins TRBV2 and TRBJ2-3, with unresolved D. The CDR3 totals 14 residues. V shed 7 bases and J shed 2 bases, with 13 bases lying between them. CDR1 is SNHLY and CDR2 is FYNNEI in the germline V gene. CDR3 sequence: CASIRDANTDTQYF. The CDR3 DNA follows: TGTGCCAGCATTCGTGACGCAAACACAGATACGCAGTATTTT.

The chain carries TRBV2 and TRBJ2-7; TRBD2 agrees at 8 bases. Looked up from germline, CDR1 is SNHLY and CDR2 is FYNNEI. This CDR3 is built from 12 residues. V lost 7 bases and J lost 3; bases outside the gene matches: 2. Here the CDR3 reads CASTGGDYEQYF. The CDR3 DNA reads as TGTGCCAGCACGGGGGGGGACTACGAGCAGTACTTC. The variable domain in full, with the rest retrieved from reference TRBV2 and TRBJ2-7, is EPEVTQTPSHQVTQMGQEVILRCVPISNHLYFYWYRQILGQKVEFLVSFYNNEISEKSEIFDDQFSVERPDGSNFTLKIRSTKLEDSAMYFCASTGGDYEQYFGPGTRLTVT.

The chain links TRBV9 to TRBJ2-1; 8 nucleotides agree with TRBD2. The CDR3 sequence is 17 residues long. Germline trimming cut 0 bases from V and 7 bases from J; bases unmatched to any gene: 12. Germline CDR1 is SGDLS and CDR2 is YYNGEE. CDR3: CASSVAQGGGRRNEQFF. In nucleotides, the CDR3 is TGTGCCAGCAGCGTAGCCCAGGGCGGGGGGCGAAGGAATGAGCAGTTCTTC.

CDR3 loop: CASSPPTGANTEAFF. CDR3 DNA: TGTGCCAGCAGCCCGCCGACGGGGGCGAACACTGAAGCTTTCTTT. The chain recombines TRBV11-2 with TRBJ1-1; D may be TRBD1 (6 bases). V was trimmed by 5 bases and J by 1 base, leaving 14 bases between them. The CDR3 runs to 15 residues. Germline V lookup: CDR1 SGHAT, CDR2 FQNNGV.

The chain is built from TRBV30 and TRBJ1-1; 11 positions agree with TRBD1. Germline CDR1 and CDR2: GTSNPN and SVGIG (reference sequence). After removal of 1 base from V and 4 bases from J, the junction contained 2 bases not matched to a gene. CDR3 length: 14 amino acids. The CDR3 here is CAWSGTGGFTEAFF. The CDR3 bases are TGTGCCTGGAGTGGGACAGGGGGCTTCACTGAAGCTTTCTTT.

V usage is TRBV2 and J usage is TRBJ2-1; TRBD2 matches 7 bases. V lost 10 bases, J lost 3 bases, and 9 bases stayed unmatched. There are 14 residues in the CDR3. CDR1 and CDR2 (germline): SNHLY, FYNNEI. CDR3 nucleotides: TGTGCCACCCGAGGGGCGGGGGTCTACAATGAGCAGTTCTTC. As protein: CATRGAGVYNEQFF.